This T cell receptor beta chain derives from a study of cytomegalovirus exposure and HLA in healthy donors. Study-wide points: Under in vitro conditions, a few CMV-associated chains were confirmed as specific for CMV antigens. Among TCR sequences, most were rare, though some public TCRs appeared in many donors.

Primers for the PCR totalled 60 Vbeta and 13 Jbeta. Produced via immunoSEQ multiplex PCR; TCRdb's table is partial and in-frame only. The sample shows about 200,000 clones, and about 1.1% sits with its ten largest clones. Trimming removed 3 bases from V and 3 bases from J; junction bases left unmatched: 1. CDR3 length: 13 amino acids. Germline CDR1 is LNHNV and CDR2 is YYDKDF (reference sequence). For this clone: Its matching antigen is unknown.

The sequence was collected from a girl aged 2-10 years in good health and CMV-seropositive. J is TRBJ2-7 and V is TRBV15; TRBD1 agrees at 8 bases. The material sequenced was PBMCs. The CDR3 reads CATSSGQGYEQYF. CDR3 nucleotide sequence: TGTGCCACCAGCAGCGGACAGGGCTACGAGCAGTACTTC.